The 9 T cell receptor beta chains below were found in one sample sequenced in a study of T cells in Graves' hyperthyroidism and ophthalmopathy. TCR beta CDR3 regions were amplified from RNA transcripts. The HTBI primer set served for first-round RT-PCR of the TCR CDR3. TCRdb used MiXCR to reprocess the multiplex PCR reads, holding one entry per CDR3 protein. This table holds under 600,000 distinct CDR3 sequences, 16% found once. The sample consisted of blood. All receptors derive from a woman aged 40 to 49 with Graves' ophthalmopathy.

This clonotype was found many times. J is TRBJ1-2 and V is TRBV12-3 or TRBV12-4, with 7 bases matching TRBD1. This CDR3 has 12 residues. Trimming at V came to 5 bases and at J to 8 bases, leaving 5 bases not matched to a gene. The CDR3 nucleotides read TGTGCCAGCAGTCTCCAGGGGGGGGGCTACACCTTC. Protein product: CASSLQGGGYTF.

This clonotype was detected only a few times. The DNA for the CDR3 is TGTGCCAGCAGTGGGGTTAGCAGGGGGAGGGGCACTGAAGCTTTCTTT. Amino acids: CASSGVSRGRGTEAFF. The V call is TRBV2, the J call TRBJ1-1; 7 nucleotides match TRBD1. CDR1 and CDR2 (germline): SNHLY, FYNNEI. Trimming removed 4 bases from V and 4 bases from J; junction bases left unmatched: 12. The CDR3 extends over 16 amino acids. The variable domain in full, with the rest retrieved from reference TRBV2 and TRBJ1-1, is EPEVTQTPSHQVTQMGQEVILRCVPISNHLYFYWYRQILGQKVEFLVSFYNNEISEKSEIFDDQFSVERPDGSNFTLKIRSTKLEDSAMYFCASSGVSRGRGTEAFFGQGTRLTVV.

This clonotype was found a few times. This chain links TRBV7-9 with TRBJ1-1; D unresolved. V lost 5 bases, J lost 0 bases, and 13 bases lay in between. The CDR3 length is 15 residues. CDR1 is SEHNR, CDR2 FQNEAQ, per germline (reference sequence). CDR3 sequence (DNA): TGTGCCAGCAGCCCCGAAGGGTGGGTGAACACTGAAGCTTTCTTT. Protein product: CASSPEGWVNTEAFF.

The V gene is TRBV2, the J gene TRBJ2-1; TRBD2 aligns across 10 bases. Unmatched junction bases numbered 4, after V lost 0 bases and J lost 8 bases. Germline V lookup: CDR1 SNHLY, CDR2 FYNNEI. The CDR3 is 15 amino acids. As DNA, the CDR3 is TGTGCCAGCAGTGAAGCGGGACTAGCGATCGATGAGCAGTTCTTC. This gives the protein CASSEAGLAIDEQFF.

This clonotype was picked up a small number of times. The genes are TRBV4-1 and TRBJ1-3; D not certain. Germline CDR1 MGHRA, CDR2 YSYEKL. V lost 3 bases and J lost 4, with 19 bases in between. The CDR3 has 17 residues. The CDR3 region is CASSQPREGGRGNTIYF. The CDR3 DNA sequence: TGCGCCAGCAGCCAGCCCAGAGAGGGAGGAAGAGGAAACACCATATATTTT.

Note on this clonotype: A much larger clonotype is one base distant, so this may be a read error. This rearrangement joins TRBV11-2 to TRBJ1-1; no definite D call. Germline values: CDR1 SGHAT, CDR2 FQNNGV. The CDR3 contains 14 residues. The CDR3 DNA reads TGTTCCAGCGGGTTTACGGGGAGTGGTACTGAAGCTTTCTTT. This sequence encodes CSSGFTGSGTEAFF.

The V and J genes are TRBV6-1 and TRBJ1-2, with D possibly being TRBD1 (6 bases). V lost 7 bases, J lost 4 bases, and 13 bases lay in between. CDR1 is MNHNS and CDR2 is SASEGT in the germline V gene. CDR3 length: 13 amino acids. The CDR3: CASTAGVSYGYTF. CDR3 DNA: TGTGCCAGCACCGCAGGGGTTTCCTATGGCTACACCTTC.

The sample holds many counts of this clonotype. The CDR3: CASSLGRGSDTQYF. The DNA for the CDR3 is TGTGCCAGCAGCTTAGGAAGGGGGTCAGATACGCAGTATTTT. This sequence joins TRBV11-2 and TRBJ2-3; possibly TRBD1 for D (6 bases). Trimming left V 1 base short and J 4 bases short, with 9 bases between. Germline lookup yields CDR1 SGHAT and CDR2 FQNNGV. The CDR3 contains 14 residues.

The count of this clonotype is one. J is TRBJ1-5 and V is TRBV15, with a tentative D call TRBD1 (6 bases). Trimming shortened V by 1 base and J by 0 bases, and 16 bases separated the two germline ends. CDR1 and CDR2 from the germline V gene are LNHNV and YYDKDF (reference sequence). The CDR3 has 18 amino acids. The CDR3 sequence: CATSRVGGEDFSNQPQHF. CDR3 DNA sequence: TGTGCCACCAGCAGAGTTGGGGGCGAGGACTTTAGCAATCAGCCCCAGCATTTT.